This TCR beta chain was identified during a study of cytomegalovirus exposure and HLA in healthy donors. General study findings and limits: After further analysis at a later stage, 16,951 TCR beta sequences were associated with HLA alleles at 0.05 false discovery rate.

13 Jbeta primers and 60 Vbeta primers were used for the PCR. The assay was immunoSEQ multiplex PCR, and TCRdb's table has in-frame clones only and misses some. The table lists around 53,000 clones. J gave up 6 bases and V 10 bases, and 21 bases lay outside the gene matches. The CDR3 has 17 amino acids. The germline gives CDR1 SNHLY, CDR2 FYNNEI. Of note for this clone: Its specificity is unknown.

The sequenced material came from PBMCs. This clonotype was sampled from a woman between 25 and 40 years old in good health and CMV-seropositive. V and J are TRBV2 and TRBJ2-5, with TRBD2 identical over 9 bases. Here the CDR3 reads CATVGESAGTSRKTQYF. CDR3 bases: TGTGCCACCGTGGGGGAGAGTGCCGGGACTAGCAGGAAGACCCAGTACTTC.